This is a list of T cell receptor beta chains from one sample in a study of shared clonotypes between healthy human individuals. Sequencing used immunoSEQ multiplex PCR; TCRdb keeps in-frame clones, though not all of them. Of 900,000 to 1,200,000 clones in the sample, around 78% were seen once. What was sequenced was memory CD4+ T cells from PBMCs. These receptors originate from a man between 18 and 29 years old in good health. Some clones in this sample may be carry-over from other donors' samples. The CDR3 runs from the conserved cysteine through the conserved F or W. A D gene is named only where the DNA matches it firmly. Not all rows give a size; the values are once, few, many and, for expanded clones, a class.

CDR3aa,CDR3nt,v_gene,abundance,d_gene,j_gene
CASGGAPNEKLFF,TGCGCCAGTGGAGGGGCACCTAATGAAAAACTGTTTTTT,TRBV5-1,-,-,TRBJ1-4
CASRPPGYEQYF,TGTGCCAGCAGGCCTCCGGGCTACGAGCAGTACTTC,TRBV6-5,few,-,TRBJ2-7
CASSYDGALRPQHF,TGTGCCAGCAGTTACGATGGGGCCCTACGGCCCCAGCATTTT,TRBV6-6,-,-,TRBJ1-5
CATGSSFSYEQYF,TGTGCTACGGGGTCTTCCTTCTCCTACGAGCAGTACTTC,TRBV2,-,-,TRBJ2-7
CATAISGSTYEQYF,TGCGCCACCGCCATTAGCGGGAGCACCTACGAGCAGTACTTC,TRBV5-1,-,TRBD2,TRBJ2-7
CAWLNDGQETQYF,TGTGCCTGGCTAAATGACGGTCAAGAGACCCAGTACTTC,TRBV30,-,-,TRBJ2-5
CASRQRGTSGNSWSYNEQFF,TGTGCCAGCAGACAACGAGGGACTAGCGGGAACAGTTGGTCCTACAATGAGCAGTTCTTC,TRBV2,few,TRBD2,TRBJ2-1
CASSSPARRTSYEQYF,TGTGCCAGCAGCTCCCCTGCCAGGCGAACCTCCTACGAGCAGTACTTC,TRBV11-2,-,-,TRBJ2-7
CASSYSRRDEQFF,TGTGCCAGCAGTTACTCGAGGCGGGATGAGCAGTTCTTC,TRBV6-5,-,-,TRBJ2-1
CASSLTRSSYNEQFF,TGCGCCAGCAGCTTGACTAGGAGCTCCTACAATGAGCAGTTCTTC,TRBV5-1,-,-,TRBJ2-1
CASSQIGLAGAYEQYF,TGTGCCAGCAGCCAAATAGGACTAGCGGGAGCATACGAGCAGTACTTC,TRBV14,-,TRBD2,TRBJ2-7
CASSYGTDAYTF,TGTGCCAGTAGTTACGGGACAGATGCCTACACCTTC,TRBV19,-,TRBD1,TRBJ1-2
CASSRTGTSGAGADTQYF,TGCGCCAGCAGCCGCACCGGGACTAGCGGGGCAGGGGCAGATACGCAGTATTTT,TRBV5-1,-,TRBD2,TRBJ2-3
CASSPSREVRNEQFF,TGTGCCAGCAGCCCATCGCGGGAGGTTCGCAATGAGCAGTTCTTC,TRBV7-3,-,TRBD2,TRBJ2-1
CASSLRGRTASTDTQYF,TGCGCCAGCAGCTTGCGCGGCCGTACCGCTAGCACAGATACGCAGTATTTT,TRBV5-1,many,-,TRBJ2-3
CASSTGVNTGELFF,TGCGCCAGCAGCACAGGGGTGAACACCGGGGAGCTGTTTTTT,TRBV5-1,-,TRBD1,TRBJ2-2
CASRTGQGGNIQYF,TGTGCCAGCAGGACAGGACAGGGTGGAAACATTCAGTACTTC,TRBV6-5,-,TRBD1,TRBJ2-4